This TCR beta chain comes out of a study of blood T cell repertoires in COVID-19. Study details: Donors in the United States, Italy and Spain gave samples during acute or convalescent COVID-19. The analysed material was cDNA or gDNA that came from T cells, B-cell-depleted T cells, or PBMCs.

Germline V lookup: CDR1 MNHEY, CDR2 SVGEGT. There are 14 residues in the CDR3. The V end was cut by 5 bases, the J end by 2 bases, with 13 bases between. Authors' methods: For nucleated cells, counts were estimated from reference gene primer amplification. Clones were read by immunoSEQ multiplex PCR, and TCRdb kept only the in-frame ones, dropping some. V, J and clone size are taken as reported in that table, and D and trimming were inferred from the DNA itself. The table lists about 76,000 clones, approximately 80% of them singletons, with roughly 12% in the top ten. The receptor's source is a human donor in a cohort sampled during active COVID-19. This rearrangement joins TRBV6-2 or TRBV6-3 to TRBJ2-7, with a weak D call TRBD1 (5 bases). Sequencing input: peripheral blood. CDR3 sequence: CASSNARQTYEQYF. The DNA of the CDR3 is TGTGCCAGCAGTAACGCGAGACAGACCTACGAGCAGTACTTC.